The clone carrying this TCR beta chain has only one observation. Its antigen is unidentified. Produced via immunoSEQ multiplex PCR; TCRdb's table is partial and in-frame only. The repertoire holds approximately 100,000 clones, with about 95% as singletons. This CDR3 has 14 residues. CDR1 is MNHEY and CDR2 is SVGAGI in the germline V gene. With 5 bases removed from V and 5 bases from J, the gap between germline ends came to 15 bases. The sample originates from a study of siplizumab effects on memory and regulatory T cells. Study-wide results and limits: Siplizumab, the agent tested, significantly reduced alloreactive sequences traceable to unstimulated CD4+ memory cells. Mappable alloreactive CD4+ clones averaged approximately 62% Treg-derived with siplizumab versus 26.9% in controls. It was not possible to assign a naive or memory phenotype to roughly 80-96% of proliferating CD4+ or CD8+ clones. Sequences below about 10^-5 frequency were poorly captured, and few alloreactive clones mapped to unstimulated subsets.

V and J are TRBV6-5 and TRBJ1-2, with D perhaps TRBD1 (5 bases). Sequences were obtained from Tregs sorted from blood. The receptor was isolated from a human donor in good health. CDR3 sequence (DNA): TGTGCCAGCAGTCCGGCCAGGGCGCTATATGGCTACACCTTC. Protein sequence: CASSPARALYGYTF.